This TCR beta chain was identified in a study of cytomegalovirus exposure and HLA in healthy donors. In the study overall: Across more than 350 genotyped donors, just over 80% landed in the Caucasian-associated ancestry cluster. Study-wide findings and caveats: The study flagged about 150 TCR beta chains as cytomegalovirus-associated. In an earlier analysis, most TCR beta V segments were productive about 90% or about 30% of the time.

It was with 60 Vbeta and 13 Jbeta primers that the PCR ran. Original processing methods: In a later analysis, approximately 73 million unique TCR beta chains included roughly 11 million shared by two or more donors. Method: immunoSEQ multiplex PCR; TCRdb's copy keeps in-frame clones and lacks some. That table gives V, J and clone size, and the DNA gave D and trimming. The sample has fewer than 95,000 clones; 63% are singletons. Trimming stripped 4 bases from V and 2 bases from J, with 3 bases between. The CDR3 runs to 11 residues. Germline loops: CDR1 MDHEN, CDR2 SYDVKM. This clone was recorded only once. Its antigen is currently unknown. Other nucleotide sequences in the sample specify the same CDR3.

The source material was PBMCs. The source is a woman under 40 in good health and CMV-seronegative. The chain couples TRBV28 to TRBJ2-7; D uncertain. Written as DNA, the CDR3 is TGTGCCAGCAGTTCCACCTACGAGCAGTACTTC. This sequence encodes CASSSTYEQYF.